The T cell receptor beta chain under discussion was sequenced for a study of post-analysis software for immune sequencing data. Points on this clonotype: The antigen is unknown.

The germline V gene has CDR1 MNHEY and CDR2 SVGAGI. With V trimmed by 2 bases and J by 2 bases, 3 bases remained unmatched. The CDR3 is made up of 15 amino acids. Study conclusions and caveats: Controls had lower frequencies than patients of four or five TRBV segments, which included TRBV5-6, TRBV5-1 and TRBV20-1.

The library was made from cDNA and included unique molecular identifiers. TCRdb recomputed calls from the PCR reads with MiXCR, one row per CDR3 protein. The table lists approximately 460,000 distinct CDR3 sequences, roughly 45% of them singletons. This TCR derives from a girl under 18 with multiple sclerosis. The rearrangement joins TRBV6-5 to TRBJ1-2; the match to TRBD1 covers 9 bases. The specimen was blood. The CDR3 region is CASSYEGQGNYGYTF. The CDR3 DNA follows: TGTGCCAGCAGTTACGAGGGACAGGGAAACTATGGCTACACCTTC.